This T cell receptor beta chain was identified in a study of OX40 agonist ivuxolimab in advanced cancers. Assay used: immunoSEQ multiplex PCR; TCRdb lists only in-frame clones, some missing. The data hold 95,000 to 120,000 clones, with 85% to 95% observed a single time. Trimming pared 2 bases from V and 6 bases from J, leaving 12 bases between. Germline lookup yields CDR1 SGDLS and CDR2 YYNGEE. The CDR3 sequence is 15 residues long. The chain employs TRBV9 and TRBJ1-6, with D possibly matching TRBD1 (6 bases). The sample consisted of CD4+ or CD8+ T cells sorted from blood, taken in a trial of the OX40 agonist ivuxolimab. The TCR originated in an adult with an advanced solid tumor such as melanoma, head and neck, liver or kidney cancer. CDR3 in amino acids: CASSVGGQTNSPLHF. The CDR3, as DNA: TGTGCCAGCAGCGTTGGTGGACAGACTAATTCACCCCTCCACTTT.